What follows are 15 T cell receptor beta chains derived from one specimen sequenced in a study of cytomegalovirus exposure and HLA in healthy donors. This PCR relied on a set of 60 Vbeta primers and 13 Jbeta primers. Sequencing was performed with immunoSEQ multiplex PCR; in TCRdb, only in-frame clones are kept and a portion is missing. The repertoire has 110,000 or so clones, 77% of them found once; the top ten carry less than 5.5%. The specimen was PBMCs. These receptors were collected from a middle-aged man in good health and CMV-seropositive.

This chain connects TRBV30 to TRBJ1-6; 10 bases are shared with TRBD1. The CDR3 is 15 amino acids. Unmatched junction bases numbered 14, after V lost 4 bases and J lost 14 bases. Germline V gene data show CDR1 as GTSNPN and CDR2 as SVGIG (reference sequence). The CDR3 region is CAWIIKGQGPKALHF. The CDR3 bases are TGTGCCTGGATAATAAAGGGACAGGGGCCTAAAGCCCTCCACTTT.

The genes are TRBV6-6 and TRBJ1-1; D may be TRBD1 (5 bases). This CDR3 is built from 14 residues. Germline V gives CDR1 MNHNY, CDR2 SVGAGI (reference sequence). Trimming removed 7 bases from V and 3 bases from J, with 15 bases in between. This CDR3 is CASTLKRQHTEAFF. DNA of the CDR3: TGTGCCAGCACCCTGAAGAGACAGCACACTGAAGCTTTCTTT.

This clone was observed once. The chain combines TRBV9 with TRBJ2-5; 7 bases map to TRBD2. Germline CDR1 SGDLS, CDR2 YYNGEE. The V gene end was trimmed by 0 bases and the J gene end by 5 bases; junction bases not matched to a gene: 10. CDR3 length equals 16 residues. The CDR3 DNA follows: TGTGCCAGCAGCGTAGGGGGGGGTAGAGGTACGGAGACCCAGTACTTC. Protein product: CASSVGGGRGTETQYF.

The chain links TRBV2 to TRBJ1-1, with D maybe TRBD1 (6 bases). The CDR3 consists of 14 residues. Per germline, CDR1 SNHLY and CDR2 FYNNEI. V was cut by 2 bases and J by 11 bases, with 18 bases left in between. CDR3 protein: CASSESFGGARAFF. DNA for the CDR3: TGTGCCAGCAGTGAAAGTTTCGGGGGGGCGAGGGCTTTCTTT. The whole variable domain, remainder taken from reference TRBV2 and TRBJ1-1, is EPEVTQTPSHQVTQMGQEVILRCVPISNHLYFYWYRQILGQKVEFLVSFYNNEISEKSEIFDDQFSVERPDGSNFTLKIRSTKLEDSAMYFCASSESFGGARAFFGQGTRLTVV.

The chain links TRBV5-1 to TRBJ1-2; 10 bases agree with TRBD1. Germline V gene lookup returns CDR1 SGHRS and CDR2 YFSETQ. J was trimmed by 8 bases and V by 4 bases; bases with no gene match: 8. CDR3 length: 14 residues. CDR3 DNA sequence: TGCGCCAGCAGCCATGACAGGGGGCTGCAAGGCTACACCTTC. Amino acids: CASSHDRGLQGYTF.

This clone has a single count. This chain links TRBV25-1 with TRBJ2-3; TRBD2 matches at 7 bases. This CDR3 has 15 amino acids. The germline V gene encodes CDR1 MGHDK and CDR2 SYGVNS. The ends lost 8 bases at V and 2 bases at J; junction bases unmatched: 10. The CDR3 loop is CASQAGTKFTDTQYF. The CDR3 DNA reads TGTGCCAGCCAAGCCGGGACTAAGTTCACAGATACGCAGTATTTT.

The rearrangement links TRBV7-2 to TRBJ1-1, with 10 bases fitting TRBD1. The germline CDR1 and CDR2 sequences are SGHTA and FQGNSA. Unmatched junction bases numbered 13, after V lost 5 bases and J lost 1 base. CDR3 length: 18 residues. CDR3 sequence (DNA): TGTGCCAGCAGCCTGAGGGGGCCGGGACAGGGGAGGAACACTGAAGCTTTCTTT. The encoded protein is CASSLRGPGQGRNTEAFF.

This clone was seen more than once but under ten times. The chain carries TRBV11-2 and TRBJ1-1; TRBD1 matches 8 bases. Germline V lookup: CDR1 SGHAT, CDR2 FQNNGV. Trimming removed 3 bases from V and 14 bases from J; junction bases left unmatched: 8. The CDR3 extends over 12 amino acids. The CDR3 DNA reads TGTGCCAGCAGCTTCGAACGGGACAGGTTATTCTTT. Protein sequence: CASSFERDRLFF. Variable domain in full (rest from reference TRBV11-2 and TRBJ1-1): EAGVAQSPRYKIIEKRQSVAFWCNPISGHATLYWYQQILGQGPKLLIQFQNNGVVDDSQLPKDRFSAERLKGVDSTLKIQPAKLEDSAVYLCASSFERDRLFFGQGTRLTVV.

The V gene is TRBV7-2, the J gene TRBJ2-7; 11 bases map to TRBD2. V gave up 3 bases and J gave up 4 bases; unmatched junction bases: 5. Germline CDR1 is SGHTA and CDR2 is FQGNSA. The CDR3 loop spans 15 amino acids. DNA for the CDR3: TGTGCCAGCAGCTTCTTAGCGGGAGGGCCGTACGAGCAGTACTTC. Protein product: CASSFLAGGPYEQYF.

This clone was observed a handful of times. The rearrangement uses TRBV5-1 and TRBJ2-3, with 13 bases aligning to TRBD2. With 5 bases clipped from V and 7 bases from J, the junction kept 7 bases outside the gene matches. This CDR3 spans 15 amino acids. Looked up from germline, CDR1 is SGHRS and CDR2 is YFSETQ. CDR3 loop: CASSGTSGRANTQYF. CDR3 sequence (DNA): TGCGCCAGCAGTGGCACTAGCGGGAGGGCGAATACGCAGTATTTT.

The V gene is TRBV5-6, the J gene TRBJ2-1; TRBD2 agrees at 8 bases. V gave up 1 base and J gave up 6 bases; unmatched junction bases: 12. The germline gives CDR1 SGHDT, CDR2 YYEEEE. The CDR3 totals 17 residues. The CDR3 nucleotides are TGTGCCAGCAGCTTGCCCCAGCGGGAGTTCCCGGGCAATGAGCAGTTCTTC. Translating it yields CASSLPQREFPGNEQFF.

The V and J genes are TRBV28 and TRBJ1-4; a weak D match, TRBD1 (6 bases). This CDR3 is 13 amino acids long. V was pared by 5 bases and J by 7 bases, with 11 bases between. CDR1 is MDHEN, CDR2 SYDVKM, per germline. The CDR3 DNA is TGTGCCAGCAGTACAGGGTCTTTTGAAAAACTGTTTTTT. Its translation: CASSTGSFEKLFF.

This chain joins TRBV7-8 and TRBJ2-5, with 8 bases aligning to TRBD2. The V gene end was trimmed by 0 bases and the J gene end by 4 bases; junction bases not matched to a gene: 10. The CDR3 length is 17 residues. Germline V gene lookup returns CDR1 SGHVS and CDR2 FQNEAQ. CDR3 in DNA: TGTGCCAGCAGCTTAGCGGGGGCCGGGAGGGCGTTAGAGACCCAGTACTTC. Translated: CASSLAGAGRALETQYF.

A single count supports this clone. The chain recombines TRBV27 with TRBJ1-6, with TRBD1 as a possible D gene (5 bases). The CDR3 extends over 14 amino acids. V was shortened by 3 bases and J by 11 bases, with 14 bases between the two germline ends. Germline V lookup: CDR1 MNHEY, CDR2 SMNVEV (reference sequence). CDR3 DNA: TGTGCCAGCAGTTTGCGGGCAGGGAGGACACCCCTCCACTTT. It translates to CASSLRAGRTPLHF.

This chain connects TRBV27 to TRBJ1-2; D remains ambiguous. From germline, CDR1 is MNHEY and CDR2 SMNVEV (reference sequence). The germline V and J ends were trimmed by 2 bases and 2 bases, with 6 bases remaining between them. This CDR3 is built from 13 residues. CDR3 bases: TGTGCCAGCAGTTTAGAGGGAAACTATGGCTACACCTTC. Protein: CASSLEGNYGYTF.